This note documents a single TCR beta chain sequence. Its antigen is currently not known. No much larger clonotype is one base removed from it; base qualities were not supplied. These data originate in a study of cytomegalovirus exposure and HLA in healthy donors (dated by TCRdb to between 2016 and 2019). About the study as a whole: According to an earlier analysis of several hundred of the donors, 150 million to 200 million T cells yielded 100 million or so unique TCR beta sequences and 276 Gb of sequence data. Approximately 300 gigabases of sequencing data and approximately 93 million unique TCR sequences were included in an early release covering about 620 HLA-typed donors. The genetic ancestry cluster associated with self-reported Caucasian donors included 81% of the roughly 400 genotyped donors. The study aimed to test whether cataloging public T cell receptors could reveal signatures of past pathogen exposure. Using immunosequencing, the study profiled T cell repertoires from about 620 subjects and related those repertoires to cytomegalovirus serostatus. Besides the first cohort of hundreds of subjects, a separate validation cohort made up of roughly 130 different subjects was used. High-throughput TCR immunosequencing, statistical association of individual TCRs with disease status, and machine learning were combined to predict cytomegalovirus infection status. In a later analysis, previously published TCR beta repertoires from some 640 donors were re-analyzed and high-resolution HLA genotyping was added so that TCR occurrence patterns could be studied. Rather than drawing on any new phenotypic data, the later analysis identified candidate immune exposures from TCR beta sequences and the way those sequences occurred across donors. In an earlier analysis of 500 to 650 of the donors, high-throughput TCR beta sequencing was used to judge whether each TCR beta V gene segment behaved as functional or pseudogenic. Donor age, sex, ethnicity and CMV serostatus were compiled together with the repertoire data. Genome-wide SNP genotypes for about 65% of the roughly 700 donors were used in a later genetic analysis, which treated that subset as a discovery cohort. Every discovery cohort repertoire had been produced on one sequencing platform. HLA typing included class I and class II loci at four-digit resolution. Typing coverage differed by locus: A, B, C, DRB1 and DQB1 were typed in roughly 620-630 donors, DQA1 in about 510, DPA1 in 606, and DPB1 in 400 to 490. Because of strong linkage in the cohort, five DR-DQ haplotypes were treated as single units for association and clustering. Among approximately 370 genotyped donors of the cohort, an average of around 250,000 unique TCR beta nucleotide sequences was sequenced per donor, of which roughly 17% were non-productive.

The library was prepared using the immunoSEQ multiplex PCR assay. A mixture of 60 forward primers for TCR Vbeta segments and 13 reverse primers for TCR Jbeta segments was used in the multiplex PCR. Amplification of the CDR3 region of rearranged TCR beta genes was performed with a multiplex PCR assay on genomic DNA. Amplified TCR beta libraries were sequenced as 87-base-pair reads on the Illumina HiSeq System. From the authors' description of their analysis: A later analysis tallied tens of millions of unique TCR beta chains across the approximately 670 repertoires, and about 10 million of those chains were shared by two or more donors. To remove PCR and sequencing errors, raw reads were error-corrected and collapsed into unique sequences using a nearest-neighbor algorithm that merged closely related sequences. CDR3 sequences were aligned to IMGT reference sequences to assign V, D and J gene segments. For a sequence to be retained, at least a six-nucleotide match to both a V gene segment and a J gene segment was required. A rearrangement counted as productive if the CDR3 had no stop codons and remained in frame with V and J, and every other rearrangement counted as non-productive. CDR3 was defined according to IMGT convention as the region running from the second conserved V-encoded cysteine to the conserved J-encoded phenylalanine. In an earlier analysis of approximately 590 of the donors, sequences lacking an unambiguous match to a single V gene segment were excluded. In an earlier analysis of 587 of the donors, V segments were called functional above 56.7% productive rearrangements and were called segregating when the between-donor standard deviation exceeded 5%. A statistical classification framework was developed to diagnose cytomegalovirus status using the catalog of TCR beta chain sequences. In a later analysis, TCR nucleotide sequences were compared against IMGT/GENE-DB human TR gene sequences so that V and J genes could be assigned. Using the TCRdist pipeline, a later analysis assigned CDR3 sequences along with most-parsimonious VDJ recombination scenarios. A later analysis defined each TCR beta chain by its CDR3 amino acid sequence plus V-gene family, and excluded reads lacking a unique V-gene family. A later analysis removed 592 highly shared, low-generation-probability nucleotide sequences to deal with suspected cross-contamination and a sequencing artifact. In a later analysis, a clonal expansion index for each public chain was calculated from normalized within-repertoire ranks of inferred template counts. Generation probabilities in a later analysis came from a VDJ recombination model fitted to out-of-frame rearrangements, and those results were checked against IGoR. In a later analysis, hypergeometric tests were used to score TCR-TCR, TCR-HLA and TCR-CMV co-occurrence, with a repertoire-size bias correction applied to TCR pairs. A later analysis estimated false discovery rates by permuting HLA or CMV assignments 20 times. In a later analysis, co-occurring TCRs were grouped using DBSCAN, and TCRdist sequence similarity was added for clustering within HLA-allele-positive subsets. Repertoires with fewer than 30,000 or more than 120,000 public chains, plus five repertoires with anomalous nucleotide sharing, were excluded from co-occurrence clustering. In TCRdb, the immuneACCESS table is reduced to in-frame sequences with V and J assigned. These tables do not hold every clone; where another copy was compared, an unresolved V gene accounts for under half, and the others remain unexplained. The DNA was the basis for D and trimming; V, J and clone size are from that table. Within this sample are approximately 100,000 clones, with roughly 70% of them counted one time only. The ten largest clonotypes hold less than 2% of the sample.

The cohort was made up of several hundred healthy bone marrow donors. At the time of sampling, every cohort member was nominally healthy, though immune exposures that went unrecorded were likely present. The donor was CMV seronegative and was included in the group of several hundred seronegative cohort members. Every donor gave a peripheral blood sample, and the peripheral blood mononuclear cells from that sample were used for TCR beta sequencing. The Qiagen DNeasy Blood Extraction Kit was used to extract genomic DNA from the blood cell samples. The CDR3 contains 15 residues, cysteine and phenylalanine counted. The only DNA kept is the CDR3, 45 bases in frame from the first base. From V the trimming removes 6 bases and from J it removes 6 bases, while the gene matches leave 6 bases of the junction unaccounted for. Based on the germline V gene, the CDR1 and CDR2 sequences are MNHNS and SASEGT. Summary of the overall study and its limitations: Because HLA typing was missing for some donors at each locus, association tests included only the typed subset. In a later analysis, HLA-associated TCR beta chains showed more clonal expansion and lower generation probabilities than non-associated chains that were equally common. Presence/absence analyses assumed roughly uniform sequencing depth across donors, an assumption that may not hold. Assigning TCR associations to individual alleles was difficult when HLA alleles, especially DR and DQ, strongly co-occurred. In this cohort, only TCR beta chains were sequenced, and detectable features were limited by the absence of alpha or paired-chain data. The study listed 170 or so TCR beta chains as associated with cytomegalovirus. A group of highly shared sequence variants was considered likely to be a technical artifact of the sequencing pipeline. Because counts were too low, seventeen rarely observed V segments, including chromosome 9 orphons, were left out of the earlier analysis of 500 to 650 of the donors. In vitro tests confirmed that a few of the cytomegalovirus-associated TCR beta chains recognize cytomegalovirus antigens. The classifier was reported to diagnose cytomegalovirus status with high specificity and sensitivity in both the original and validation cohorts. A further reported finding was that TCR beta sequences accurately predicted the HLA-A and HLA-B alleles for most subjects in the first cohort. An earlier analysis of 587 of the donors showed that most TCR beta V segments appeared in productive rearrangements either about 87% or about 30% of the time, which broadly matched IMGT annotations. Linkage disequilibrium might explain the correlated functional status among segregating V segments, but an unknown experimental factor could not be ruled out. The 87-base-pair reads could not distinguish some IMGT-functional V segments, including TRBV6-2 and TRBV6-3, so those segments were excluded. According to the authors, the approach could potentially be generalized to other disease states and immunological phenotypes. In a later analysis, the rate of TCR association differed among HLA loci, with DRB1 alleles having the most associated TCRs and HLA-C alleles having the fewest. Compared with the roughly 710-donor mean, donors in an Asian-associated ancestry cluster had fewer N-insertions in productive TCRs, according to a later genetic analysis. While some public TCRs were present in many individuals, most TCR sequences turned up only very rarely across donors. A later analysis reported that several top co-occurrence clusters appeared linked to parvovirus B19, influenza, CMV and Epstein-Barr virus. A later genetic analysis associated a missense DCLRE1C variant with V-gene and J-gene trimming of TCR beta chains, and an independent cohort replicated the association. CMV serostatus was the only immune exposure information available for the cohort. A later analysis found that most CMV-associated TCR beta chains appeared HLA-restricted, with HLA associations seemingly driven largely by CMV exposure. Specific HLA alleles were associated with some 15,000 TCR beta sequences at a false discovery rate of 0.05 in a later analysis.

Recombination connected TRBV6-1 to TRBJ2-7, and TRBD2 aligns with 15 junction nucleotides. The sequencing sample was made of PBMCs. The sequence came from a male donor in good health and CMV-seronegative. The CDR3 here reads CASRMGLAGGCEQYF. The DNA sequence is TGTGCCAGCAGAATGGGACTAGCGGGAGGTTGCGAGCAGTACTTC.